This T cell receptor beta chain originates from a study of blood T cell repertoires in COVID-19. Study-wide background: Samples came from the United States, Italy and Spain, spanning acute and convalescent COVID-19. T cells, B-cell-depleted T cells, or PBMCs provided the cDNA or gDNA that served as material.

As handled by the study authors: Amplification from reference gene primers served as the basis for estimated nucleated cell counts. Libraries were prepared by immunoSEQ multiplex PCR; TCRdb keeps only in-frame clonotypes and omits some of them. V and J calls and clone size follow that table, whereas D and trimming were derived from the DNA. The sample has under 75,000 clones, about 73% seen once. A few counts support this clone. Trimming at V came to 3 bases and at J to 6 bases, leaving 12 bases not matched to a gene. CDR3 length equals 16 residues. Looked up from germline, CDR1 is SGHAT and CDR2 is FQDESV (reference sequence).

Sequenced input: peripheral blood. The chain recombines TRBV11-1 with TRBJ2-3, with 7 bases that match TRBD2. This TCR was sampled from a man in his 60s with acute or convalescent COVID-19. This CDR3 reads CASSLTGEGWMDTQYF. CDR3 nucleotide sequence: TGTGCCAGCAGCTTGACCGGGGAGGGGTGGATGGATACGCAGTATTTT.